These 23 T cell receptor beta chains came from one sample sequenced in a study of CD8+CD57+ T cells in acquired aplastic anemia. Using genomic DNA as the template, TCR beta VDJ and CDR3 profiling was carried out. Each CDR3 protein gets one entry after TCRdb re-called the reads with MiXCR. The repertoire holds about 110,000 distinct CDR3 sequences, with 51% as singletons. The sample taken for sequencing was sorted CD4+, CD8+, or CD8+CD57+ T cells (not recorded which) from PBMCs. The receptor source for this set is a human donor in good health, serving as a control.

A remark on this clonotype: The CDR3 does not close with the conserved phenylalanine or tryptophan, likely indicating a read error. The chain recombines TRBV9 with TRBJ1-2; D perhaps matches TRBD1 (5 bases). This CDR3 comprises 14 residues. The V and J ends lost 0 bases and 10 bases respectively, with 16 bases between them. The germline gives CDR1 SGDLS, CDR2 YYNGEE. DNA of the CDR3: TGTGCCAGCAGCGTAGCGAGGGGCACGGTCTACTACACCGTC. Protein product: CASSVARGTVYYTV.

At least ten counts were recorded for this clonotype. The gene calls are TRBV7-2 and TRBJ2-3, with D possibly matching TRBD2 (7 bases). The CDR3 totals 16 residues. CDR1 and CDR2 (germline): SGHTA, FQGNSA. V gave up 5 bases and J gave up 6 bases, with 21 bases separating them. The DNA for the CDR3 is TGTGCCAGCAGCCTCCGGGGGGCGTATGGCTGGGATACGCAGTATTTT. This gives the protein CASSLRGAYGWDTQYF.

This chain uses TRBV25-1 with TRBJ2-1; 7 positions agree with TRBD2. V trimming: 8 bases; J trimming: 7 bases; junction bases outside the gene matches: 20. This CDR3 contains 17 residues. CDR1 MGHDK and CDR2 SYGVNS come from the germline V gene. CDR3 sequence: CASDHQERGTSGNEQFF. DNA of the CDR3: TGTGCCAGCGACCACCAAGAGCGGGGAACCTCCGGGAATGAGCAGTTCTTC.

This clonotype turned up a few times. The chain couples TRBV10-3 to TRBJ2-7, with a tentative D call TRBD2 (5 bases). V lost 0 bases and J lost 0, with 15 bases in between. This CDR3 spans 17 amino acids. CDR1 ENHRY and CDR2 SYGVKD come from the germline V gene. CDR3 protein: CAISESRAPTSSYEQYF. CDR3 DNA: TGTGCCATCAGTGAGTCGCGGGCGCCTACGAGCTCCTACGAGCAGTACTTC.

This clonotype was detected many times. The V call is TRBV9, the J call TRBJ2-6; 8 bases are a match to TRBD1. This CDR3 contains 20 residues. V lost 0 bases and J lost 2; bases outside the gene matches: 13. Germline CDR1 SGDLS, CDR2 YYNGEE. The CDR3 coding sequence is TGTGCCAGCAGCGTAGGCGGGCCAGGGGGCGCCTTACCTGGGGCCAACGTCCTGACTTTC. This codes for CASSVGGPGGALPGANVLTF.

The CDR3 DNA is TGTGCCAGTAGTATTGGGCCATCAGCCCAGCATTTT. It is translated as CASSIGPSAQHF. J is TRBJ1-5 and V is TRBV19; D is ambiguous. Germline V CDR1 and CDR2: LNHDA, SQIVND (reference sequence). This CDR3 region has 12 residues. V was shortened by 3 bases and J by 11 bases, with 11 bases between the two germline ends.

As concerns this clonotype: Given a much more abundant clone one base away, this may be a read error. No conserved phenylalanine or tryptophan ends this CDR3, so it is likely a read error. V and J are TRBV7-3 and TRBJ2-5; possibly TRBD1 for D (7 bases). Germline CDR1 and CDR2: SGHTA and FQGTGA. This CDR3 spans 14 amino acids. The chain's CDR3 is CASSQFQGGETQYL. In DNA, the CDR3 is TGCGCCAGCAGCCAATTCCAGGGGGGCGAGACCCAGTACCTC.

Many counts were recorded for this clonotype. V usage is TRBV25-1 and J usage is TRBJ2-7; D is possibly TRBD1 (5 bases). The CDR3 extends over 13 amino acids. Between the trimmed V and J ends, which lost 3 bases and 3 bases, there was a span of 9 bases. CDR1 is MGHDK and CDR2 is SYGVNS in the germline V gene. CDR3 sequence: CASSDQGYYEQYF. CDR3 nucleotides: TGTGCCAGCAGTGACCAGGGCTACTACGAGCAGTACTTC.

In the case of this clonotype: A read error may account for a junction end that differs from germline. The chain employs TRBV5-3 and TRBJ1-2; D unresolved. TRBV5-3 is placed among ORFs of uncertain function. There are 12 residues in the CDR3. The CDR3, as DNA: TGTGCCAGCAGCTTGGCCCGCGATGGCTACACCTTC. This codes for CASSLARDGYTF.

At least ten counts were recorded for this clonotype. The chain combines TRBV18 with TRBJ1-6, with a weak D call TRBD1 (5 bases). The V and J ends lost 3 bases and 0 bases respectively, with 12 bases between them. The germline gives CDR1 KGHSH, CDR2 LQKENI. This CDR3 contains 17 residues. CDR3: CASSPEGLSSYNSPLHF. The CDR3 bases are TGTGCCAGCTCACCTGAGGGACTAAGCTCCTATAATTCACCCCTCCACTTT.

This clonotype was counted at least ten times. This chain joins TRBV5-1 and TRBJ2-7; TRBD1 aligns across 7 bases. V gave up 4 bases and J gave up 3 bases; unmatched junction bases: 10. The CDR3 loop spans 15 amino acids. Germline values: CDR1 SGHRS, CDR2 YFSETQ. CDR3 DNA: TGCGCCAGCAGCGATCCGGGACAGACAAACTACGAGCAGTACTTC. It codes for CASSDPGQTNYEQYF.

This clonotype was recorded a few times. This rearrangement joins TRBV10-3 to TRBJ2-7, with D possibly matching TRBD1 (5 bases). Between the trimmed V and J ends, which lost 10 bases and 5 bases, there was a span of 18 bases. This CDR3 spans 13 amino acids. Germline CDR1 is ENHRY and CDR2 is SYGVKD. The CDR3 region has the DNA TGTGCCACCGCTTATGTCAGGGATAACGAGCAGTACTTC. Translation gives CATAYVRDNEQYF.

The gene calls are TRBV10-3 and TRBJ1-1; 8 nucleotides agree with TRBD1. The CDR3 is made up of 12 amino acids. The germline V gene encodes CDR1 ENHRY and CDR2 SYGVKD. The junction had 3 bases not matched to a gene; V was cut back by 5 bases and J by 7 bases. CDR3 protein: CAISPGQGEAFF. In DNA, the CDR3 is TGTGCCATCAGTCCCGGACAGGGTGAAGCTTTCTTT.

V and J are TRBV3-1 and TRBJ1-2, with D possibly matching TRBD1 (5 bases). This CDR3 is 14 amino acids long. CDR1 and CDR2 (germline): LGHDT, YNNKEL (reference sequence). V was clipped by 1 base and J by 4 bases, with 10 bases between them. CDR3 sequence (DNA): TGTGCCAGCAGCCAAGTTATTGGGACCTATGGCTACACCTTC. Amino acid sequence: CASSQVIGTYGYTF.

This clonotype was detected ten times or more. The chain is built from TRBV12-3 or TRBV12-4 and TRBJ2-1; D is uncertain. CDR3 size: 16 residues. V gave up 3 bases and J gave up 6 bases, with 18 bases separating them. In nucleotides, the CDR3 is TGTGCCAGCAGTTTTATTGGGCAGATCCTTGGCAATGAGCAGTTCTTC. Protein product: CASSFIGQILGNEQFF.

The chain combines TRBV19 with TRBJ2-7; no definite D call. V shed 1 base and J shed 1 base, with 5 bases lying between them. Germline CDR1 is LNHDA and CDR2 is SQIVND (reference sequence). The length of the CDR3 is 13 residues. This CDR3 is CASSIGRSYEQYF. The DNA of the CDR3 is TGTGCCAGTAGTATAGGCCGATCCTACGAGCAGTACTTC.

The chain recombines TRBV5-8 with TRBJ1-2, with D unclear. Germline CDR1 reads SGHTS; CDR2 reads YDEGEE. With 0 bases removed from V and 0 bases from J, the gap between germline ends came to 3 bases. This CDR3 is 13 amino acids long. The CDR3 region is CASSLETNYGYTF. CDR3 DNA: TGTGCCAGCAGCTTGGAGACTAACTATGGCTACACCTTC.

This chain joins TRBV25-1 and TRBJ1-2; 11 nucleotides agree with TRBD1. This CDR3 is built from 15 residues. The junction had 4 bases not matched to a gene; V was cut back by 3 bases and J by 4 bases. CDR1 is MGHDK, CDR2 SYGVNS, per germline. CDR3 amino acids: CASSDTGTGGYGYTF. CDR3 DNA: TGTGCCAGCAGTGACACCGGGACAGGGGGCTATGGCTACACCTTC.

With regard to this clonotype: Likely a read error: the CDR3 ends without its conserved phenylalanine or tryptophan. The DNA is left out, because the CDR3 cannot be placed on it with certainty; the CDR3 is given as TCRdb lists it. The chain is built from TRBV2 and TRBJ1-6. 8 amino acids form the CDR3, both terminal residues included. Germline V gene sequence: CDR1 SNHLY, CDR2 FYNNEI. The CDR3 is CASSEVTA.

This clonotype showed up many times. The CDR3 region has the DNA TGTGCCAGCAGTTTATCGATGGGGGGTCGCCAGCCCCAGCATTTT. This encodes CASSLSMGGRQPQHF. The rearrangement uses TRBV27 and TRBJ1-5; the D gene is possibly TRBD1 (5 bases). V was pared by 0 bases and J by 7 bases, with 13 bases between. In germline, CDR1 is MNHEY, CDR2 SMNVEV (reference sequence). The length of the CDR3 is 15 residues.

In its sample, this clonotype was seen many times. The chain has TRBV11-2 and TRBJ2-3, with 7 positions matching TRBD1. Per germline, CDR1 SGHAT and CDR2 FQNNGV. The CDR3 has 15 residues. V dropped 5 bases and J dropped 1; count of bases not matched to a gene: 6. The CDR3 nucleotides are TGTGCCAGCAGCCCCGGGACAGCGGGCACAGATACGCAGTATTTT. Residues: CASSPGTAGTDTQYF.

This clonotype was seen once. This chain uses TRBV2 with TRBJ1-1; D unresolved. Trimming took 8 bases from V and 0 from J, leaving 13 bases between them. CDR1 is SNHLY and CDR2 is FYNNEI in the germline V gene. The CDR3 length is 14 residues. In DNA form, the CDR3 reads TGTGCCAGCCGCCTGTCCGGGATGAACACTGAAGCTTTCTTT. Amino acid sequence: CASRLSGMNTEAFF.

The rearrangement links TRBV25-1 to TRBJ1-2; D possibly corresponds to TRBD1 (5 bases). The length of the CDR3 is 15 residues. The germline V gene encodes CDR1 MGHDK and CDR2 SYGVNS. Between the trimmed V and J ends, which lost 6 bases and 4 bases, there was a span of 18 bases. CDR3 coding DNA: TGTGCCAGCAGCCCAACCCCCGACAGAAGCTATGGCTACACCTTC. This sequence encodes CASSPTPDRSYGYTF.